Following are 32 T cell receptor beta chains from one sample sequenced in a study of T cell responses to AZD1222 COVID-19 vaccine (TCRdb year 2021). The library came from the immunoSEQ multiplex PCR assay. Not all clones reach the TCRdb copy of this immuneACCESS table, which keeps in-frame sequences only. Checked studies attribute under half of the gap to unresolved V genes and leave the rest unexplained. The sample table lists approximately 100,000 clones, 91% of them with a count of one. The ten top clones hold around 7% of the sample. The time point label, as the study defines it: baseline before first vaccination. This sample comprised peripheral blood, obtained on day 0 of AZD1222 vaccination. The receptor set was obtained from an adult in good health.

CDR3 loop: CASSRAGGTGELFF. As DNA, the CDR3 is TGTGCCAGTAGTAGGGCAGGGGGCACCGGGGAGCTGTTTTTT. The chain links TRBV19 to TRBJ2-2; 7 bases are shared with TRBD1. Germline assignment: CDR1 LNHDA and CDR2 SQIVND (reference sequence). The CDR3 has 14 amino acids. The V segment lost 4 bases and the J segment 4 bases; nucleotides outside the gene matches: 3.

The chain employs TRBV11-2 and TRBJ1-6; D gene ambiguous. Trimming removed 5 bases at V and 13 bases at J, with 15 bases between. Germline V lookup: CDR1 SGHAT, CDR2 FQNNGV. The CDR3 loop spans 13 amino acids. The CDR3 reads CASSTGLGVPLHF. The CDR3 DNA follows: TGTGCCAGCAGCACCGGCCTCGGTGTGCCCCTCCACTTT.

The V gene is TRBV7-9, the J gene TRBJ2-2; a weak D match, TRBD2 (5 bases). Deletions cut 2 bases from V and 5 bases from J, with 9 bases between. Germline lookup yields CDR1 SEHNR and CDR2 FQNEAQ (reference sequence). The CDR3 spans 14 residues. CDR3 amino acids: CASSLKGRTGELFF. The CDR3, as DNA: TGTGCCAGCAGCTTAAAAGGGAGAACCGGGGAGCTGTTTTTT.

This chain links TRBV5-8 with TRBJ1-3, with D tentatively TRBD1 (5 bases). Germline V gene sequence: CDR1 SGHTS, CDR2 YDEGEE. The CDR3 length is 14 residues. V was trimmed by 2 bases and J by 2 bases, leaving 8 bases between them. The CDR3 sequence: CASSFTGAGNTIYF. For the CDR3, the DNA is TGTGCCAGCAGCTTTACGGGGGCTGGAAACACCATATATTTT.

J is TRBJ1-2 and V is TRBV5-4; perhaps TRBD1 as D (5 bases). The CDR3 contains 16 residues. CDR1 SGHNT and CDR2 YYREEE come from the germline V gene (reference sequence). Trimming stripped 3 bases from V and 7 bases from J, with 22 bases between. CDR3 coding DNA: TGTGCCAGCAGCTCCTGGGACGTCACAATTAATGGTGGCTACACCTTC. Protein product: CASSSWDVTINGGYTF.

The V and J genes are TRBV7-9 and TRBJ1-4; TRBD1 aligns across 8 bases. Germline values: CDR1 SEHNR, CDR2 FQNEAQ (reference sequence). Trimming cost V 4 bases and J 17 bases; bases outside gene matches: 9. CDR3 length: 12 residues. The CDR3 DNA reads as TGTGCCAGCAGCTCTCAGGACAGGGCATCTTTTTTT. This sequence encodes CASSSQDRASFF.

The rearrangement joins TRBV11-2 to TRBJ1-3; no clear D. Germline V gene data show CDR1 as SGHAT and CDR2 as FQNNGV. V was trimmed by 4 bases and J by 0 bases, leaving 7 bases between them. The CDR3 extends over 14 amino acids. CDR3 sequence reads: CASSSPSSGNTIYF. The CDR3 DNA is TGTGCCAGCAGCTCTCCTAGCTCTGGAAACACCATATATTTT. The entire variable domain, with the rest obtained from reference TRBV11-2 and TRBJ1-3, is as follows: EAGVAQSPRYKIIEKRQSVAFWCNPISGHATLYWYQQILGQGPKLLIQFQNNGVVDDSQLPKDRFSAERLKGVDSTLKIQPAKLEDSAVYLCASSSPSSGNTIYFGEGSWLTVV.

The gene calls are TRBV12-3 or TRBV12-4 and TRBJ2-1; D unclear. Trimming pared 5 bases from V and 7 bases from J, leaving 9 bases between. This CDR3 contains 12 residues. The CDR3 DNA follows: TGTGCCAGCAGTGATAGTGTGAATGAGCAGTTCTTC. This codes for CASSDSVNEQFF.

CDR3 residues: CASSLRMGNTIYF. CDR3 nucleotide sequence: TGTGCCAGCAGCTTGCGCATGGGGAACACCATATATTTT. This chain joins TRBV5-6 and TRBJ1-3; D ambiguous. Trimming took off 1 base at V and 7 bases at J, with 9 bases between the two ends. The CDR3 has 13 residues. CDR1 is SGHDT, CDR2 YYEEEE, per germline. Looking up the rest from reference TRBV5-6 and TRBJ1-3 gives the full variable domain: DAGVTQSPTHLIKTRGQQVTLRCSPKSGHDTVSWYQQALGQGPQFIFQYYEEEERQRGNFPDRFSGHQFPNYSSELNVNALLLGDSALYLCASSLRMGNTIYFGEGSWLTVV.

V usage is TRBV5-4 and J usage is TRBJ1-5; D gene uncertain. The germline V and J ends were trimmed by 4 bases and 0 bases, with 11 bases remaining between them. Germline values: CDR1 SGHNT, CDR2 YYREEE (reference sequence). The CDR3 spans 15 residues. The CDR3 DNA reads as TGTGCCAGCAGCATCGGACTGAATAGCAATCAGCCCCAGCATTTT. Translated: CASSIGLNSNQPQHF.

This chain links TRBV5-1 with TRBJ2-7, with D possibly matching TRBD1 (6 bases). The CDR3 covers 13 residues. The V gene lost 4 bases and the J gene lost 4 bases, with 12 bases spanning the gap. CDR1 and CDR2 (germline): SGHRS, YFSETQ. CDR3 in DNA: TGCGCCAGCAGCCAGGACAGTAAATACGAGCAGTACTTC. This sequence encodes CASSQDSKYEQYF.

This clone was counted at least ten times. The chain links TRBV21-1 to TRBJ1-2; the table's D call, TRBD1, has no DNA check behind it. TRBV21-1 is listed as a pseudogene. CDR3 length: 13 residues. CDR3 bases: TGTGCCAGCAGCAAAGCGCAGGTCTATGGCTACACCTTC. Encoded protein: CASSKAQVYGYTF.

The chain employs TRBV7-2 and TRBJ1-2; 8 nucleotides match TRBD1. Trimming at V came to 5 bases and at J to 7 bases, leaving 15 bases not matched to a gene. This CDR3 region has 16 residues. In germline, CDR1 is SGHTA, CDR2 FQGNSA. DNA for the CDR3: TGTGCCAGCAGCAACCGGTGGGACAGGCCACCGGGTGGCTACACCTTC. Its translation is CASSNRWDRPPGGYTF.

The gene calls are TRBV5-8 and TRBJ1-1, with 11 bases fitting TRBD1. Germline CDR1 is SGHTS and CDR2 is YDEGEE. CDR3 size: 13 residues. V gave up 4 bases and J gave up 6 bases; unmatched junction bases: 2. The CDR3 region has the DNA TGTGCCAGCAGCGGGGACAGGGGGTCTGAAGCTTTCTTT. It codes for CASSGDRGSEAFF.

This clone was picked up one time. The chain joins TRBV9 to TRBJ2-3; no firm D call. Trimming shortened V by 6 bases and J by 5 bases, and 19 bases separated the two germline ends. Looked up from germline, CDR1 is SGDLS and CDR2 is YYNGEE. CDR3 length: 15 residues. The DNA for the CDR3 is TGTGCCAGCACACTCGGTCTGGCTTGGAAAGATACGCAGTATTTT. Translation: CASTLGLAWKDTQYF.

CDR3 nucleotide sequence: TGTGCCAGTAGCAATATCCACTCAGGGGGCGGGAGGGACAATCAGCCCCAGCATTTT. Translated: CASSNIHSGGGRDNQPQHF. The chain is built from TRBV19 and TRBJ1-5; 8 bases align to TRBD1. From germline, CDR1 is LNHDA and CDR2 SQIVND (reference sequence). With 6 bases clipped from V and 3 bases from J, the junction kept 19 bases outside the gene matches. CDR3 length: 19 residues.

The J gene is TRBJ1-5, the V gene TRBV5-4, with TRBD1 matching over 7 bases. Germline CDR1 SGHNT, CDR2 YYREEE (reference sequence). With V trimmed by 4 bases and J by 6 bases, 4 bases remained unmatched. The CDR3 is 13 amino acids. CDR3: CASSEDRAQPQHF. CDR3 in DNA: TGTGCCAGCAGCGAAGACAGGGCTCAGCCCCAGCATTTT. Looking up the rest from reference TRBV5-4 and TRBJ1-5 gives the full variable domain: ETGVTQSPTHLIKTRGQQVTLRCSSQSGHNTVSWYQQALGQGPQFIFQYYREEENGRGNFPPRFSGLQFPNYSSELNVNALELDDSALYLCASSEDRAQPQHFGDGTRLSIL.

This chain uses TRBV11-2 with TRBJ2-1, with D possibly TRBD1 on 7 matching bases. This CDR3 region has 15 residues. Trimming pared 3 bases from V and 4 bases from J, leaving 13 bases between. CDR1 and CDR2 from the germline V gene are SGHAT and FQNNGV. Here the CDR3 reads CASSFWQGGYNEQFF. The CDR3 DNA reads TGTGCCAGCAGCTTTTGGCAGGGGGGATACAATGAGCAGTTCTTC.

V gene TRBV2 combines with J gene TRBJ1-6; D gene ambiguous. Germline V gene data show CDR1 as SNHLY and CDR2 as FYNNEI. There are 17 residues in the CDR3. The germline V and J ends were trimmed by 6 bases and 0 bases, with 15 bases remaining between them. CDR3 nucleotide sequence: TGTGCCAGCAGCCCCCGACCCAGGAGCTCCTATAATTCACCCCTCCACTTT. It specifies CASSPRPRSSYNSPLHF.

CDR3 sequence (DNA): TGTGCCAGCAGCGTGGCCCCGGACGGGACCTACGAGCAGTACTTC. It encodes CASSVAPDGTYEQYF. The gene calls are TRBV9 and TRBJ2-7; a possible D gene is TRBD2 (5 bases). The CDR3 runs to 15 residues. Germline CDR1 and CDR2: SGDLS and YYNGEE. V was trimmed by 2 bases and J by 2 bases, leaving 14 bases between them.

The table lists this clone with a count of one. The V gene is TRBV18, the J gene TRBJ1-1; D uncertain. Germline values: CDR1 KGHSH, CDR2 LQKENI. The ends were cut back, 2 bases at V and 0 bases at J, with 13 bases in the middle. The CDR3 is 16 amino acids. The CDR3 coding sequence is TGTGCCAGCTCACCAGAGTTACAGTCTATGAACACTGAAGCTTTCTTT. This encodes CASSPELQSMNTEAFF.

This sequence joins TRBV11-2 and TRBJ1-3; D uncertain. The CDR3 length is 15 residues. The V gene lost 3 bases and the J gene lost 2 bases, with 11 bases spanning the gap. Per the germline V gene, CDR1 is SGHAT and CDR2 is FQNNGV. CDR3 nucleotide sequence: TGTGCCAGCAGCTTCCGCACCGGTCCTGGAAACACCATATATTTT. It is translated as CASSFRTGPGNTIYF.

V usage is TRBV4-1 and J usage is TRBJ2-2; no clear D. The CDR3 has 14 amino acids. CDR1 is MGHRA and CDR2 is YSYEKL in the germline V gene. V was trimmed by 4 bases and J by 5 bases, leaving 11 bases between them. The DNA of the CDR3 is TGCGCCAGCAGCCCCCCGATTGAAACCGGGGAGCTGTTTTTT. It translates to CASSPPIETGELFF.

V and J are TRBV19 and TRBJ2-6; perhaps TRBD2 as D (6 bases). This CDR3 is 16 amino acids long. CDR1 is LNHDA and CDR2 is SQIVND in the germline V gene (reference sequence). The V end lost 5 bases, the J end lost 2 bases, and 13 bases lay between the germline ends. In DNA form, the CDR3 reads TGTGCCAGTAGTTGGTCCAGGGAGGCTGGGGCCAACGTCCTGACTTTC. Protein product: CASSWSREAGANVLTF.

The chain joins TRBV3-1 (or the pseudogene TRBV3-2) to TRBJ2-5; 11 bases line up with TRBD2. V lost 0 bases and J lost 1; bases outside the gene matches: 10. Germline V gene data show CDR1 as LGHDT and CDR2 as YNNKEL (reference sequence). The CDR3 length is 19 residues. The CDR3 reads CASSQDTYGTSGTQETQYF. The CDR3 nucleotides read TGTGCCAGCAGCCAAGATACATACGGGACTAGCGGAACCCAAGAGACCCAGTACTTC.

The chain joins TRBV6-5 to TRBJ1-1, with a possible D match to TRBD1 (6 bases). The CDR3 sequence is 15 residues long. Per germline, CDR1 MNHEY and CDR2 SVGAGI. The V end lost 5 bases, the J end lost 5 bases, and 18 bases lay between the germline ends. The CDR3 loop reads CASSPEWGQGTEAFF. In DNA form, the CDR3 reads TGTGCCAGCAGTCCGGAGTGGGGGCAGGGGACTGAAGCTTTCTTT.

This chain uses TRBV3-1 (or the pseudogene TRBV3-2) with TRBJ1-4; D remains unclear. The CDR3 length is 13 residues. The germline gives CDR1 LGHDT, CDR2 YNNKEL (reference sequence). V was trimmed by 3 bases and J by 3 bases, leaving 5 bases between them. CDR3 loop: CASSQRANEKLFF. Written as DNA, the CDR3 is TGTGCCAGCAGCCAGAGGGCTAATGAAAAACTGTTTTTT.

V and J are TRBV7-3 and TRBJ2-7, with D hard to call. This CDR3 contains 13 residues. The germline V gene encodes CDR1 SGHTA and CDR2 FQGTGA. V lost 4 bases, J lost 1 base, and 8 bases lay in between. CDR3 loop: CASSSGSSYEQYF. Here the CDR3 DNA reads TGTGCCAGCAGCTCCGGCTCTTCCTACGAGCAGTACTTC.

The V call is TRBV5-8, the J call TRBJ1-2; no clear D. This CDR3 is built from 12 residues. Per the germline V gene, CDR1 is SGHTS and CDR2 is YDEGEE. The V gene lost 1 base and the J gene lost 7 bases, with 8 bases spanning the gap. The CDR3 coding sequence is TGTGCCAGCAGCTTGATGCACTCTGGCTACACCTTC. Translating it yields CASSLMHSGYTF. Full variable domain (rest looked up from reference TRBV5-8 and TRBJ1-2): EAGVTQSPTHLIKTRGQQATLRCSPISGHTSVYWYQQALGLGLQFLLWYDEGEERNRGNFPPRFSGRQFPNYSSELNVNALELEDSALYLCASSLMHSGYTFGSGTRLTVV.

Notes on this clone: A much larger clone lies a single base off, so this may be a read error. The CDR3 region is CASSLVEGNSPLHF. The CDR3 DNA follows: TGTGCCAGCAGCTTAGTCGAGGGTAATTCACCCCTCCACTTT. The chain recombines TRBV7-2 with TRBJ1-6; D not certain. CDR1 is SGHTA, CDR2 FQGNSA, per germline. The ends were cut back, 1 base at V and 6 bases at J, with 7 bases in the middle. The CDR3 loop spans 14 amino acids.

This clone showed up just once. The gene calls are TRBV9 and TRBJ1-2; TRBD1 might be the D (6 bases). This CDR3 comprises 14 residues. The germline gives CDR1 SGDLS, CDR2 YYNGEE. V shed 1 base and J shed 3 bases, with 10 bases lying between them. The CDR3 nucleotides are TGTGCCAGCAGCGTATCGGGACACGACTATGGCTACACCTTC. Encoded protein: CASSVSGHDYGYTF.

This chain links TRBV30 with TRBJ1-5; D is undetermined. Germline V gene lookup returns CDR1 GTSNPN and CDR2 SVGIG (reference sequence). There are 13 residues in the CDR3. Trimming shortened V by 0 bases and J by 3 bases, and 6 bases separated the two germline ends. CDR3 bases: TGTGCCTGGAGTGTAACGTACAATCAGCCCCAGCATTTT. Protein: CAWSVTYNQPQHF.